This TCR beta chain stems from a study of blood T cell repertoires in COVID-19. During active infection, Seattle patients enrolled and were then monitored through disease. The CDR3 contains 15 residues. In germline, CDR1 is KGHSH, CDR2 LQKENI. Trimming cost V 6 bases and J 2 bases, with 13 bases left between them. Original processing notes: The authors estimated nucleated cell counts from reference gene primer amplification. Libraries were prepared by immunoSEQ multiplex PCR; TCRdb keeps only in-frame clonotypes and omits some of them. That table furnishes V, J and clone size, whereas the DNA furnished D and trimming. The table lists some 130,000 clones, about nine tenths of them singletons.

The V call is TRBV18, the J call TRBJ1-4, with D possibly TRBD1 on 5 matching bases. Input material: peripheral blood. This receptor was obtained from a woman in her 70s with COVID-19, enrolled during active disease. The chain's CDR3 is CASSGLSATNEKLFF. CDR3 coding DNA: TGTGCCAGCTCGGGGCTCTCGGCCACTAATGAAAAACTGTTTTTT.